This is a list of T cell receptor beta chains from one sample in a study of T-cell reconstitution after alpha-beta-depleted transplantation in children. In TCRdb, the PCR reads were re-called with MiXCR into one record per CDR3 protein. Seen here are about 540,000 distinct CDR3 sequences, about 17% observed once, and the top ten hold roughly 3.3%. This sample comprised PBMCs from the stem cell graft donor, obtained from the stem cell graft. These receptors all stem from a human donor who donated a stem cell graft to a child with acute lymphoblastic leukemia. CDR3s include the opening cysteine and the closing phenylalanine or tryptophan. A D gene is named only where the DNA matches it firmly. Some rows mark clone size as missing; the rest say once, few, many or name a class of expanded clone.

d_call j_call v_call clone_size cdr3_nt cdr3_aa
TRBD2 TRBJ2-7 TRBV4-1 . TGCGCCAGCAGCCAAGATTGGACTAGCGGGAACGAGCAGTACTTC CASSQDWTSGNEQYF
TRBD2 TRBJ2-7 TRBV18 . TGTGCCAGCTCACCCTCCCTAGCGGGAGGGCCCTCCCGTGACTACGAGCAGTACTTC CASSPSLAGGPSRDYEQYF
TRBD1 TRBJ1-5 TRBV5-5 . TGTGCCAGCAACCCAGGGGGGACTGGCAATCAGCCCCAGCATTTT CASNPGGTGNQPQHF
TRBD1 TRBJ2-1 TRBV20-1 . TGCAGTGCTAGAAGACAGGGAGAGCAGTTCTTC CSARRQGEQFF
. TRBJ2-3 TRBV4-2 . TGTGCCAGCAGCCAAGTAGGAGGGTTTGATACGCAGTATTTT CASSQVGGFDTQYF
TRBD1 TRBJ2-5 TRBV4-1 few TGCGCCAGCAGCCAAGTGGGGACAGAGATCCAAGAGACCCAGTACTTC CASSQVGTEIQETQYF
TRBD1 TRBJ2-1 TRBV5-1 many TGCGCCAGCAGCACTCAGGGGGCGTACAATGAGCAGTTCTTC CASSTQGAYNEQFF
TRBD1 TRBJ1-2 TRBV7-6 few TGTGCCAGCAGCTTAAACTCCTTACAGGGGAGTATCTATGGCTACACCTTC CASSLNSLQGSIYGYTF
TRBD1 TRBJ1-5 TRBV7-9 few TGTGCCAGCAGCTTAGTGGGGACAGGCTATCAGCCCCAGCATTTT CASSLVGTGYQPQHF
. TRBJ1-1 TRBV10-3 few TGTGCCATCAGTGCGCTACCCCAGGTATCGATGAACACTGAAGCTTTCTTT CAISALPQVSMNTEAFF
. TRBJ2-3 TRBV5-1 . TGCGCCAGCAGCTTGGGACAGGTTAGCACAGATACGCAGTATTTT CASSLGQVSTDTQYF
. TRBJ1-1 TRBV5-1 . TGCGCCAGCAGCCCAGAACCACGAAAGGGTCCAAAGAATGAAGCTTTCTTT CASSPEPRKGPKNEAFF
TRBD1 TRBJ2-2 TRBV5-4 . TGTGCCAGCAGCTTTAGACAGGGGGCCCCTCTAAACTTGAACACCGGGGAGCTGTTTTTT CASSFRQGAPLNLNTGELFF
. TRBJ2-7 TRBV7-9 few TGTGCCAGCAGCTTAAAACAGGGCCCCTACGAGCAGTACTTC CASSLKQGPYEQYF
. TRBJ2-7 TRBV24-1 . TGTGCCACCAGTGATTCAAGCTCCCTCGAGCAGTACTTC CATSDSSSLEQYF
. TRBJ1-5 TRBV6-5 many TGTGCCAGCAGTTACGATGTCTCAGGGCGGCAGCCCCAGCATTTT CASSYDVSGRQPQHF
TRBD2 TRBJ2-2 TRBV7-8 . TGTGCCAGCAGCGGGGGGGGCGGGGAGCTGTTTTTT CASSGGGGELFF
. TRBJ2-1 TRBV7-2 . TGTGCCAGCAGCCTACGGGGACTTAGAAATGAGCAGTTCTTC CASSLRGLRNEQFF
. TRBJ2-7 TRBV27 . TGTGCCACCGACTCAAGGGGCTACGAGCAGTACTTC CATDSRGYEQYF
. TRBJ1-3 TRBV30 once TGTGCCTGGAGGCCTCAAGCGAGCTCTGGAAACACCATATATTTT CAWRPQASSGNTIYF
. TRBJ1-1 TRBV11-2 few TGTGCCCTACGTAGGCAGGGGAACACTGAAGCTTTCTTT CALRRQGNTEAFF
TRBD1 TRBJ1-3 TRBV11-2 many TGTGCCAGCAGGCCCCTTTCCGACAGGGGGTCTGGAAACACCATATATTTT CASRPLSDRGSGNTIYF
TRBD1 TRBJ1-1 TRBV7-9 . TGTGCCAGCAGCTTAGGCAGGGGGCGCGTGAGATACACTGAAGCTTTCTTT CASSLGRGRVRYTEAFF
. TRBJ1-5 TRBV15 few TGTGCCACCAGCAGAGACTGGGGAAGGCCCCAGCATTTT CATSRDWGRPQHF
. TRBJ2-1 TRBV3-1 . TGTGCCAGCAGCCCCGGGCTCCTCTCCTGCAATGAGCAGTTCTTC CASSPGLLSCNEQFF
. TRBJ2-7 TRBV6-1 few TGTGCCAGCAGTGAAGCTAGAGAAATTAAGGAGTACTTC CASSEAREIKEYF
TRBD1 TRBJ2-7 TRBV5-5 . TGTGCCAGCAGCCCCGGACAGGGTTCGTTGGAGCAGTACTTC CASSPGQGSLEQYF
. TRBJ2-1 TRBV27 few TGTGCCAGCAGTCCACAGGCAACTGAGCAGTTCTTC CASSPQATEQFF
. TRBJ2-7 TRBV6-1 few TGTGCCAGCACCCATAGCCCCCCGACAGCTACCTACGAGCAGTACTTC CASTHSPPTATYEQYF
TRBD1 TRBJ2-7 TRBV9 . TGTGCCAGCAGCGTATACACAGGGGGCTACGAGCAGTACTTC CASSVYTGGYEQYF
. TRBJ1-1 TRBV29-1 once TGCAGCTCTTCGGAGATGACTGAAGCTTTCTTT CSSSEMTEAFF
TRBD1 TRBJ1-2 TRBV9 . TGTGCCAGCGGGCGGACAGGGGGCGACTTCTATGGCTACACCTTC CASGRTGGDFYGYTF
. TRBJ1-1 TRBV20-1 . TGCAGTGCTTCACAGGGACCGAACACTGAAGCTTTCTTT CSASQGPNTEAFF
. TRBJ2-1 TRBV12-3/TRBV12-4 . TGTGCCAGCAGTTTCCCTCAGCCTAGGAATGAGCAGTTCTTC CASSFPQPRNEQFF
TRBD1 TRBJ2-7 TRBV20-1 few TGCAGTGCTAGAGCGTCGGGACAGTTCTACGAGCAGTACTTC CSARASGQFYEQYF
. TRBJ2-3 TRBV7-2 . TGTGCCACCGCACCATTAGGAAAGCTCCTTAGCACAGATACGCAGTATTTT CATAPLGKLLSTDTQYF
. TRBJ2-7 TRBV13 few TGTGCCAGCAGCTCTCAGGGTAACGAGCAGTACTTC CASSSQGNEQYF
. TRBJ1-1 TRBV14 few TGTGCCAGCAGCCAAGAACTCCGGACTGAAGCTTTCTTT CASSQELRTEAFF
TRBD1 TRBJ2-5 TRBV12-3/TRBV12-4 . TGTGCCAGCGGGGACAGGGCTAGAGAGACCCAGTACTTC CASGDRARETQYF
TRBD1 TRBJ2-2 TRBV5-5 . TGTGCCAGCAGCTTACGGACAGGGGGCAGGACCGGGGAGCTGTTTTTT CASSLRTGGRTGELFF
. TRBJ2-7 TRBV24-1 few TGTGCCACCAGTGATCAGGGGGAGCAGTACTTC CATSDQGEQYF
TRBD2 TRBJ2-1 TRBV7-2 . TGTGCCAGCAGCATCCGAGTACTAGCGGGATATGGCAATGAGCAGTTCTTC CASSIRVLAGYGNEQFF
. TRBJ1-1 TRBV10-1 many TGCGCCAGCAAACGGACCTCAGGGGACACTGAAGCTTTCTTT CASKRTSGDTEAFF
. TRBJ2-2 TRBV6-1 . TGTGCCAGCGCGATAGACTTGGAGACCGGGGAGCTGTTTTTT CASAIDLETGELFF
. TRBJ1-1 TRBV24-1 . TGTGCCACCAGAGCGGAGGGGAATCCAGGTGAAGCTTTCTTT CATRAEGNPGEAFF
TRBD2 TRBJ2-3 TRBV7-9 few TGTGCCAGCAGCCATAGCGGGGACACAGATACGCAGTATTTT CASSHSGDTDTQYF
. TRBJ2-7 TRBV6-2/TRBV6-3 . TGTGCCAGCAGTTACTCATCTAGCGCCCACGAGCAGTACTTC CASSYSSSAHEQYF
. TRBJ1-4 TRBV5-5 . TGTGCCAGCAGCTGGCCGGGGCCAGCTAATGAAAAACTGTTTTTT CASSWPGPANEKLFF
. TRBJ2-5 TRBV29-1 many TGCAGCGTTGATGACATCTTCGCACCGGAGACCCAGTACTTC CSVDDIFAPETQYF
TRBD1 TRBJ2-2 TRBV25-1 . TGTGGTACGGGACAGTCGAACACCGGGGAGCTGTTTTTT CGTGQSNTGELFF
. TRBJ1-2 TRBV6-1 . TGTGCCAGCTTACAGGGCAACTACACCTTC CASLQGNYTF
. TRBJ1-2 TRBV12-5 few TGTGCTAGTGGTTTTGGATGGACCACCTGGGGAGGCTACACCTTC CASGFGWTTWGGYTF
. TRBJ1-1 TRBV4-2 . TGTGCCAGCAGCCAAGTATCTAACACTGAAGCTTTCTTT CASSQVSNTEAFF